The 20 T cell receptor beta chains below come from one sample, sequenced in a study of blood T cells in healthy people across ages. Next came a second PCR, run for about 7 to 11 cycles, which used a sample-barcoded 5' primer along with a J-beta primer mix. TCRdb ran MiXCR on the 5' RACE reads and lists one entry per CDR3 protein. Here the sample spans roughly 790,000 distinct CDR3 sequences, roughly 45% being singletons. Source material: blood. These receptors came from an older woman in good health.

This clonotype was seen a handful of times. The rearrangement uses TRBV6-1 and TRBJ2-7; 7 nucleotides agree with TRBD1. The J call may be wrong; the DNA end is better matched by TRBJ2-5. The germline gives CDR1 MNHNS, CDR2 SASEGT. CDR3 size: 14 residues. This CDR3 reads CASSAPQGVETQYF. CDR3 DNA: TGTGCCAGCAGTGCCCCGCAGGGGGTAGAGACCCAGTACTTC.

DNA for the CDR3: TGTGCCAGCAGTACCGGGACCCGACCCCACGAGCAGTACTTC. Amino acid sequence: CASSTGTRPHEQYF. The V gene is TRBV28, the J gene TRBJ2-7; TRBD1 or TRBD2 may be the D gene (5 bases each). Germline lookup yields CDR1 MDHEN and CDR2 SYDVKM. V dropped 5 bases and J dropped 5 bases, with 16 bases sitting between them. The CDR3 runs 14 residues.

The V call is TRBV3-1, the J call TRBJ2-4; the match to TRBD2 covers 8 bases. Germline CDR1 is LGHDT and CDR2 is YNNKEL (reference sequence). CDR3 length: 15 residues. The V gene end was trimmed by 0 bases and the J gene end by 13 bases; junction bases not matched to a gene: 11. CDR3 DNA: TGTGCCAGCAGCCAAGATCAGCTAGCGGGTGTATGGCAGTACTTC. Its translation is CASSQDQLAGVWQYF.

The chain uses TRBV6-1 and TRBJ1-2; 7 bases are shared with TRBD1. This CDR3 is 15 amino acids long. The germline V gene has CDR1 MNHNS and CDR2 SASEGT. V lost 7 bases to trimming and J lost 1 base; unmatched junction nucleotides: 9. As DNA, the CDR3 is TGTGCCAGCAACCCGACAGGGCCAAATAACTATGGCTACACCTTC. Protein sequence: CASNPTGPNNYGYTF.

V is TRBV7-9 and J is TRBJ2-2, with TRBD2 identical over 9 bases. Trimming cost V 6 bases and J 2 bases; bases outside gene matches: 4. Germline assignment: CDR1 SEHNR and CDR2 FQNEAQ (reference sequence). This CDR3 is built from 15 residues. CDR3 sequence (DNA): TGTGCCAGCAGACAGACTAGCGGAAACACCGGGGAGCTGTTTTTT. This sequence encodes CASRQTSGNTGELFF.

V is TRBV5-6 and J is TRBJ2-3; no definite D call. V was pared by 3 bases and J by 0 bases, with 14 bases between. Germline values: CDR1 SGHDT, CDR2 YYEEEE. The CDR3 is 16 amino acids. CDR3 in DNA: TGTGCCAGCAGCTCCTCTACGATACGAAGCACAGATACGCAGTATTTT. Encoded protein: CASSSSTIRSTDTQYF.

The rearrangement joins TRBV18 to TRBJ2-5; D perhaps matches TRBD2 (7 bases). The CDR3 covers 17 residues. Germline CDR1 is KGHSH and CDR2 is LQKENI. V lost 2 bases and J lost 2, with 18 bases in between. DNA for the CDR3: TGTGCCAGCTCACCAAGGGTCGCGGGGGCCAATCAAGAGACCCAGTACTTC. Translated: CASSPRVAGANQETQYF. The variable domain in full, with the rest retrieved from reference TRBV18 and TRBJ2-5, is NAGVMQNPRHLVRRRGQEARLRCSPMKGHSHVYWYRQLPEEGLKFMVYLQKENIIDESGMPKERFSAEFPKEGPSILRIQQVVRGDSAAYFCASSPRVAGANQETQYFGPGTRLLVL.

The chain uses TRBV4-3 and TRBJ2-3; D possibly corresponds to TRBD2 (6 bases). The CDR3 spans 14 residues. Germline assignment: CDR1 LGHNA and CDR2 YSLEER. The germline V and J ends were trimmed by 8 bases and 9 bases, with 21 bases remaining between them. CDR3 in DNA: TGCGCCAGCGGAACGGGAGTTAGGGAGTGGACGCAGTATTTT. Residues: CASGTGVREWTQYF.

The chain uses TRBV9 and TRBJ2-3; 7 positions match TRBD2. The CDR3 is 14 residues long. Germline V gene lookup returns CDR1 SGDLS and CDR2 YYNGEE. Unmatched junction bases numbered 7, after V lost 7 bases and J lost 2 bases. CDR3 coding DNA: TGTGCCAGCGGGAGGGGACTAACCACAGATACGCAGTATTTT. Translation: CASGRGLTTDTQYF.

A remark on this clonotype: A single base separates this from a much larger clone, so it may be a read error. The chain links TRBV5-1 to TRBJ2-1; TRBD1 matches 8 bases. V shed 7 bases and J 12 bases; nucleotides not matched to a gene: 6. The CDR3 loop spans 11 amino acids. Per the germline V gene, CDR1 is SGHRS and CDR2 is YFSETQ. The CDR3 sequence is CASGVGTGQFF. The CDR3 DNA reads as TGCGCCAGCGGGGTAGGGACAGGGCAGTTCTTC. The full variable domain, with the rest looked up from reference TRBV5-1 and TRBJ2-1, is KAGVTQTPRYLIKTRGQQVTLSCSPISGHRSVSWYQQTPGQGLQFLFEYFSETQRNKGNFPGRFSGRQFSNSRSEMNVSTLELGDSALYLCASGVGTGQFFGPGTRLTVL.

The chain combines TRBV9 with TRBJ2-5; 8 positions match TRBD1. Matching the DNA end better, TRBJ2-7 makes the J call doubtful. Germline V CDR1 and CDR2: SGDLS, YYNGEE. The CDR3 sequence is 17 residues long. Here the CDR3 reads CASSVGYGGRGPYEQYF. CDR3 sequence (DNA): TGTGCCAGCAGCGTAGGTTATGGCGGCAGGGGGCCGTACGAGCAGTACTTC.

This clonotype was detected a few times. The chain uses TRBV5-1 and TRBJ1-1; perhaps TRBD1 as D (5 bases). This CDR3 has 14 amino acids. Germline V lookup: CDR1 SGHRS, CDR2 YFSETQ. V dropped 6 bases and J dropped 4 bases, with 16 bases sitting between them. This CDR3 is CASTRAGESTEAFF. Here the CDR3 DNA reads TGCGCCAGCACCAGGGCGGGGGAGAGCACTGAAGCTTTCTTT.

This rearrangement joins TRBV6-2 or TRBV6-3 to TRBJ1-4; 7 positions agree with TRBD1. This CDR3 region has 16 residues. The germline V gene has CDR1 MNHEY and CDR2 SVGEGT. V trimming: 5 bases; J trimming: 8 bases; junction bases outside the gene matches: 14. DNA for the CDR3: TGTGCCAGCAGTAGCGACTGGACAGGCCAGCGAGAAAAACTGTTTTTT. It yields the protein CASSSDWTGQREKLFF.

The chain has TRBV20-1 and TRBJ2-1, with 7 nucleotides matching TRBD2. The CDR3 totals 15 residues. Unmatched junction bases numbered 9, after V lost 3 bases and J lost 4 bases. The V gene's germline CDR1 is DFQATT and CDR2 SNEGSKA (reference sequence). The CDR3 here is CSASETSDGYNEQFF. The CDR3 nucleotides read TGCAGTGCTAGTGAAACTAGCGACGGATACAATGAGCAGTTCTTC.

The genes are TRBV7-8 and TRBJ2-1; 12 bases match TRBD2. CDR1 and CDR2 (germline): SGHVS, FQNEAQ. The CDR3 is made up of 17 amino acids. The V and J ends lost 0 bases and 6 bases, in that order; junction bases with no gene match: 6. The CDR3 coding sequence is TGTGCCAGCAGCTTAGCGCCGACTAGCGGGAGCCGCAATGAGCAGTTCTTC. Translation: CASSLAPTSGSRNEQFF.

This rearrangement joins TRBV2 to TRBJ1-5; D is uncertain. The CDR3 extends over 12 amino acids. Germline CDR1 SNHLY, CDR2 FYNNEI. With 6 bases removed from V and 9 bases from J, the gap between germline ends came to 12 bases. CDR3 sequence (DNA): TGTGCCAGCAGGCCAGGAGGTGGGCCCCAGCATTTT. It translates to CASRPGGGPQHF.

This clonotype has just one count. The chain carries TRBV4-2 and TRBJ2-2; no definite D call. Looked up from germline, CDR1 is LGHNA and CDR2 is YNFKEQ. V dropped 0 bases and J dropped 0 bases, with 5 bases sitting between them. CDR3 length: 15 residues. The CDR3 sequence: CASSQDIPNTGELFF. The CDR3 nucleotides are TGTGCCAGCAGCCAAGATATCCCGAACACCGGGGAGCTGTTTTTT.

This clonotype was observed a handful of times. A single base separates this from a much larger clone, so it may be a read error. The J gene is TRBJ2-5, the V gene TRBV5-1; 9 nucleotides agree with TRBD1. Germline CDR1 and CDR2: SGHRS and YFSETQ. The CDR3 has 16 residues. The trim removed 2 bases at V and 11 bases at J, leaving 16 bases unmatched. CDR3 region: CASSFGDRGTYNEQYF. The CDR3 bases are TGCGCCAGCAGCTTCGGTGACAGGGGGACCTACAATGAGCAGTACTTC.

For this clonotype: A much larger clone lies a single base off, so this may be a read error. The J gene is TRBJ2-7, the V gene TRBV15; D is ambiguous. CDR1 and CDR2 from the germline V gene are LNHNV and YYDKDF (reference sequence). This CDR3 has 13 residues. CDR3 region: CATSRPLEETQHF. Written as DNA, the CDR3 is TGTGCCACCAGCAGACCCCTCGAGGAGACCCAGCACTTC.

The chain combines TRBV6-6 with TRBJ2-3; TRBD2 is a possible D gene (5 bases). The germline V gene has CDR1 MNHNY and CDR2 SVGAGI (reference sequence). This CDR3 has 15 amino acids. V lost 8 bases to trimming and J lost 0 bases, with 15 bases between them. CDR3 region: CASRSHEGSTDTQYF. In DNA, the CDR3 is TGTGCCAGCCGCTCCCATGAGGGCAGCACAGATACGCAGTATTTT.